This TCR beta chain is drawn from a study of monozygotic twins with cystic fibrosis. Some clones are missing from TCRdb's copy, which holds only in-frame ones; the method was immunoSEQ multiplex PCR. Of under 20,000 clones in the sample, 97% were seen once. Worth noting for this clone: Its cognate antigen is unknown.

The V gene lost 1 base and the J gene lost 3 bases, with 6 bases spanning the gap. The CDR3 is 13 residues long. Germline V gives CDR1 MRHNA, CDR2 SNTAGT. Broader study findings: In 13 of 16 pairs, V gene usage was closest to the co-twin's. Monozygotic CF twin pairs shared significantly more nucleotide-identical clonotypes than unrelated CF individuals did. Age, concordance and disease severity did not associate with shared CDR3 numbers.

Sequences were obtained from blood. The receptor was isolated from a woman in her thirties with cystic fibrosis. The chain is built from TRBV6-4 and TRBJ1-1; D is ambiguous. The DNA for the CDR3 is TGTGCCAGCAGTGACTACGGGGACACTGAAGCTTTCTTT. Amino acid sequence: CASSDYGDTEAFF.